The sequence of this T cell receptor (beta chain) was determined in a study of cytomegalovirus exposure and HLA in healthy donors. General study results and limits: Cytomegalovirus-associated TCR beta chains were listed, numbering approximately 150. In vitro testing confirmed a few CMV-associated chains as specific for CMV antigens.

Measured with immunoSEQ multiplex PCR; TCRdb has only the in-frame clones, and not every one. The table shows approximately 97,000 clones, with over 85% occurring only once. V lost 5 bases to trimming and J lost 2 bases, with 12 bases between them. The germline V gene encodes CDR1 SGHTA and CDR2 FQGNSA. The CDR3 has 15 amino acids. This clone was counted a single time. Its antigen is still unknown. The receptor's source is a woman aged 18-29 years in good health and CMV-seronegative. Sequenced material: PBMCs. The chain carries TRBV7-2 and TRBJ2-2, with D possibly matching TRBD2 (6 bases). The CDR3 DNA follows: TGTGCCAGCAGCCTTTTCGGGAGTAACACCGGGGAGCTGTTTTTT. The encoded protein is CASSLFGSNTGELFF.